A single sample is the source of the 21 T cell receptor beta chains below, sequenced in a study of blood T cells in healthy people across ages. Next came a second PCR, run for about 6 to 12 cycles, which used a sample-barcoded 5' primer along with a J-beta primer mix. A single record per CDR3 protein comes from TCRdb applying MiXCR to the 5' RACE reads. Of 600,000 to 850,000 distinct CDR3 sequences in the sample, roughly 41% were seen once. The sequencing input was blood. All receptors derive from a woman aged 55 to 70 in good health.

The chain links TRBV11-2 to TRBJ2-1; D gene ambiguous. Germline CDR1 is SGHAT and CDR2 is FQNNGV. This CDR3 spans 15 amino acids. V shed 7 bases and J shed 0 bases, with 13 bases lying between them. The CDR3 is CASIYGPSSYNEQFF. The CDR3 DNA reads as TGTGCCAGCATTTATGGCCCCAGCTCCTACAATGAGCAGTTCTTC. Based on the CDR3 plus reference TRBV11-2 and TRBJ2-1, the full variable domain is EAGVAQSPRYKIIEKRQSVAFWCNPISGHATLYWYQQILGQGPKLLIQFQNNGVVDDSQLPKDRFSAERLKGVDSTLKIQPAKLEDSAVYLCASIYGPSSYNEQFFGPGTRLTVL.

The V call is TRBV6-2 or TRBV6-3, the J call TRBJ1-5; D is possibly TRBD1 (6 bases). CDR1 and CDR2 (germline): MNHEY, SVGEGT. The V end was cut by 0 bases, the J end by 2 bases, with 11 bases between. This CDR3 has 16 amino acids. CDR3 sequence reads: CASSYSYYRGNQPQHF. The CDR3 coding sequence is TGTGCCAGCAGTTACTCGTATTACAGGGGCAATCAGCCCCAGCATTTT.

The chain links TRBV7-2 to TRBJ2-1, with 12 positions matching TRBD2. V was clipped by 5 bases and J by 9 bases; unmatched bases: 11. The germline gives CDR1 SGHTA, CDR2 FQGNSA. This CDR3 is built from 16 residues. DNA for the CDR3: TGTGCCAGCAGCCCTCGACTAGCGGGGGCTCAAGGTGAGCAGTTCTTC. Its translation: CASSPRLAGAQGEQFF.

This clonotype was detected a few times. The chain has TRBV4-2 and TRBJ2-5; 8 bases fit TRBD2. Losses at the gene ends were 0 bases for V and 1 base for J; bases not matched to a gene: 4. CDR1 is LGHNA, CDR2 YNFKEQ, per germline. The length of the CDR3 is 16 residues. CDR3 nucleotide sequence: TGTGCCAGCAGCCAAGATTGGCTAGCGGGCCAAGAGACCCAGTACTTC. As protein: CASSQDWLAGQETQYF.

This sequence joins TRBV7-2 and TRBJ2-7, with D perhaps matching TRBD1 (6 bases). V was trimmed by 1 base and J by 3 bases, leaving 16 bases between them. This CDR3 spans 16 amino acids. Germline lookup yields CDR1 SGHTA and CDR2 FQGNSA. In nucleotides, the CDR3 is TGTGCCAGCAGCTTAGATTGGCAGGGGCCGAACTACGAGCAGTACTTC. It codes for CASSLDWQGPNYEQYF. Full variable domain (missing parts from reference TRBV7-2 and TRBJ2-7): GAGVSQSPSNKVTEKGKDVELRCDPISGHTALYWYRQSLGQGLEFLIYFQGNSAPDKSGLPSDRFSAERTGGSVSTLTIQRTQQEDSAVYLCASSLDWQGPNYEQYFGPGTRLTVT.

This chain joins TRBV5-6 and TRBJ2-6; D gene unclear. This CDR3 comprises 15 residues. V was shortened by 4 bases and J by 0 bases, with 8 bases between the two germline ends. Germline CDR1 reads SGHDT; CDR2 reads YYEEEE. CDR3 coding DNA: TGTGCCAGCAGCCCGATGCCCTCTGGGGCCAACGTCCTGACTTTC. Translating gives CASSPMPSGANVLTF.

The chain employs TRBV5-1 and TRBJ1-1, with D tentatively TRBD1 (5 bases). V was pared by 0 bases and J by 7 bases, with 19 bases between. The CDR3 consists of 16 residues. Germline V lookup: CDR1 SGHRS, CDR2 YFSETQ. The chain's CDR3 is CASSLGVGTWPGEAFF. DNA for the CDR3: TGCGCCAGCAGCTTGGGGGTGGGGACCTGGCCCGGTGAAGCTTTCTTT.

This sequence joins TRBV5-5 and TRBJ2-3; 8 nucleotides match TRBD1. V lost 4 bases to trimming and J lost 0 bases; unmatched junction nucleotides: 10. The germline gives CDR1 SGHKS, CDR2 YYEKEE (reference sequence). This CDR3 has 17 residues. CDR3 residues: CASSRRETGASTDTQYF. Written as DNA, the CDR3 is TGTGCCAGCAGCCGGCGAGAGACAGGGGCTAGCACAGATACGCAGTATTTT.

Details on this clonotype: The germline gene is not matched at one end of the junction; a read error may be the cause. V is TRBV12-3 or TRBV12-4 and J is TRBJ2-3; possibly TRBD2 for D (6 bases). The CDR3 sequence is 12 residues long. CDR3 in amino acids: CASRVGGDMQYF. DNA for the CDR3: TGTGCCAGCAGAGTGGGGGGAGATATGCAGTATTTT.

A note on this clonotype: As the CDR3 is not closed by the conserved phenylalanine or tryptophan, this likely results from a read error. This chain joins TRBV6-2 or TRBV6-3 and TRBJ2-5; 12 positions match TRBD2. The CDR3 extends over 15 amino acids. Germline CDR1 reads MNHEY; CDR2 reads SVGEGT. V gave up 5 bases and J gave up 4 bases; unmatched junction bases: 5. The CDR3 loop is CASSPRTSGTETQYV. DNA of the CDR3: TGTGCCAGCAGTCCAAGGACTAGCGGGACAGAGACCCAGTACGTC.

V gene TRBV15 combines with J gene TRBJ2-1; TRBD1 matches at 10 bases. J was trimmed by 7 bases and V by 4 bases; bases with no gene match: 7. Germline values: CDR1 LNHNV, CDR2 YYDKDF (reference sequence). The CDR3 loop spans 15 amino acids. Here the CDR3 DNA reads TGTGCCACCAGCACCCTTGGACAGGGGGGGAATGAGCAGTTCTTC. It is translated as CATSTLGQGGNEQFF. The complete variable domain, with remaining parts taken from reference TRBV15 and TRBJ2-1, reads DAMVIQNPRYQVTQFGKPVTLSCSQTLNHNVMYWYQQKSSQAPKLLFHYYDKDFNNEADTPDNFQSRRPNTSFCFLDIRSPGLGDTAMYLCATSTLGQGGNEQFFGPGTRLTVL.

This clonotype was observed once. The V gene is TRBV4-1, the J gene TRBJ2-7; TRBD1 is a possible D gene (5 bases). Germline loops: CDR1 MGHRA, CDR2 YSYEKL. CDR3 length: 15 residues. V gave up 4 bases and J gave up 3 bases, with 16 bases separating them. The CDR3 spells CASSLVETEFYEQYF. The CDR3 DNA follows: TGCGCCAGCAGCCTGGTCGAGACAGAATTCTACGAGCAGTACTTC.

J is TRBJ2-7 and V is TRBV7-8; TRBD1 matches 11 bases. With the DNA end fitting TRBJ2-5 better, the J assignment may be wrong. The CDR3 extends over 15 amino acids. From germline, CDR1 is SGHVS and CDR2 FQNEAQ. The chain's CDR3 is CASSRERTGGETQYF. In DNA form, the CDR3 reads TGTGCCAGCTCCCGTGAGCGGACAGGGGGCGAGACCCAGTACTTC.

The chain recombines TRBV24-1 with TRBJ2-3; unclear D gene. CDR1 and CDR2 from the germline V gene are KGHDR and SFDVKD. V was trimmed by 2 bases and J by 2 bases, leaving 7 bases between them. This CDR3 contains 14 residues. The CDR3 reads CATSDSGTTDTQYF. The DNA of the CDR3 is TGTGCCACCAGTGATTCCGGCACCACAGATACGCAGTATTTT.

The CDR3 DNA reads as TGTGCCAGCAGTTTGGCGCGGGCCCCGAACACTGAAGCTTTCTTT. Amino acid sequence: CASSLARAPNTEAFF. This rearrangement joins TRBV12-3 or TRBV12-4 to TRBJ1-1; D gene unclear. V was clipped by 3 bases and J by 1 base, with 12 bases between them. This CDR3 region has 15 residues.

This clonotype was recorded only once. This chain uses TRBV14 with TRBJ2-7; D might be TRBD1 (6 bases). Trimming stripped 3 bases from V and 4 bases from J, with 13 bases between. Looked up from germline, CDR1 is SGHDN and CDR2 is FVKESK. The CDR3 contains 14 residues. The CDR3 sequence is CASSHLGQIYEQYF. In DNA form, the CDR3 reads TGTGCCAGCAGCCACCTGGGACAAATATACGAGCAGTACTTC.

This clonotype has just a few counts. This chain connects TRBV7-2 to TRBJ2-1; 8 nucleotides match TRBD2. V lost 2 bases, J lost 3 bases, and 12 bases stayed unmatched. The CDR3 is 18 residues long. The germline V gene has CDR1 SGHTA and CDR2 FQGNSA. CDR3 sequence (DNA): TGTGCCAGCAGCTTAATGTCTAGCGGGCGTACATACTACAATGAGCAGTTCTTC. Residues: CASSLMSSGRTYYNEQFF.

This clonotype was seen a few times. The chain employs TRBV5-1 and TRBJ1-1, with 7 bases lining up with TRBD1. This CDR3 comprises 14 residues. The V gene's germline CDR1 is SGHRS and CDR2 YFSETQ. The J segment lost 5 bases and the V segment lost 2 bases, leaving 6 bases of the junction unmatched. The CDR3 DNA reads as TGCGCCAGCAGCTTCACAGGGGAGGGTACTGAAGCTTTCTTT. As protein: CASSFTGEGTEAFF.

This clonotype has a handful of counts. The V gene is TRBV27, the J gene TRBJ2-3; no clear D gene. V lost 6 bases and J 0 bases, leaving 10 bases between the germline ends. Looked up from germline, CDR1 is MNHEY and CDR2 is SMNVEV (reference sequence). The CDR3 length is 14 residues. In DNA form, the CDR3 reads TGTGCCAGCAGGGGCCCCTTTAGCACAGATACGCAGTATTTT. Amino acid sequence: CASRGPFSTDTQYF.

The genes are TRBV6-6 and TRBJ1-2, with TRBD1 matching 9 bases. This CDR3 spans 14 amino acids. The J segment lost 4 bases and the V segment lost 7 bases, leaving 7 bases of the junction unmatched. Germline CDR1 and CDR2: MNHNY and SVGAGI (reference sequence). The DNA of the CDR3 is TGTGCCAGCACCGGACAGGGGAACTCCTATGGCTACACCTTC. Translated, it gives CASTGQGNSYGYTF.

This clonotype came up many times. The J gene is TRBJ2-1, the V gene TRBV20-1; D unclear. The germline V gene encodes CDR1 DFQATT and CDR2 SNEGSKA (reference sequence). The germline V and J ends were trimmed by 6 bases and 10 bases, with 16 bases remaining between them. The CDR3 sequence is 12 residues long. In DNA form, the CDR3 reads TGCAGTGCCAAAGTCGGACGATACGAGCAGTTCTTC. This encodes CSAKVGRYEQFF.